The rows below give T cell receptor beta chains drawn from one sample of a study of human T cells and chemical hapten exposure. TCRdb passed the RACE reads through MiXCR, listing each CDR3 protein once. The repertoire consists of around 120,000 distinct CDR3 sequences, with roughly an eighth occurring once and the leading ten covering 0.92%. The sequencing used whole blood, collected in connection with sensitization to the hapten diphenylcyclopropenone (DPC). The receptors shown here come from a man aged 18-30 years with alopecia areata. Some clones in this sample may be carry-over from other donors' samples. Both conserved end residues are part of each CDR3. The D gene is left open where the match is weak. Not every row has a clone size; where given, it reads once, few, many or a size class.

TRBV7-9	TRBJ2-3	-	TRBD1	TGTGCCAGCAGCTTAGTTCAGGGGGCTAAAGATACGCAGTATTTT	CASSLVQGAKDTQYF
TRBV15	TRBJ1-1	few	TRBD1	TGTGCCACCAGCAGCGAAATGACAGGGAGAAGTGTTTCCAGTGCTGAAGCTTTCTTT	CATSSEMTGRSVSSAEAFF
TRBV4-3	TRBJ2-7	-	-	TGCGCCAGCAGCCAAGATCATCGCACCTCCTACGAGCAGTACTTC	CASSQDHRTSYEQYF
TRBV6-1	TRBJ1-1	few	-	TGTGCCAGCAGTGAAGAAACAGCCCTAGAAGCTTTCTTT	CASSEETALEAFF
TRBV7-2	TRBJ1-5	few	TRBD1	TGTGCCAGCAGCCCGAACGACAGGGTCAATCAGCCCCAGCATTTT	CASSPNDRVNQPQHF
TRBV7-9	TRBJ2-4	few	-	TGTGCCAGCAGCTTAGTGAACCAGGGCGCCAAAAACATTCAGTACTTC	CASSLVNQGAKNIQYF
TRBV5-1	TRBJ1-1	many	-	TGCGCCAGCAGCCCAAGACCAGGGCCCTCGAACACTGAAGCTTTCTTT	CASSPRPGPSNTEAFF
TRBV12-3/TRBV12-4	TRBJ2-7	few	-	TGTGCCAGCAGTTACCGGACAGACTACGAGCAGTACTTC	CASSYRTDYEQYF
TRBV4-1	TRBJ1-2	few	-	TGCGCCAGCAGCCAAGGGGCTGCTACGGACAGTTATGGCTACACCTTC	CASSQGAATDSYGYTF
TRBV28	TRBJ2-1	-	-	TGTGCCAGCAGTCCCCGACAGGACAATGAGCAGTTCTTC	CASSPRQDNEQFF
TRBV5-5	TRBJ1-6	few	-	TGTGCCAGCAGCGGATACAGGGTCGGGAATTCACCCCTCCACTTT	CASSGYRVGNSPLHF
TRBV12-3/TRBV12-4	TRBJ2-3	many	TRBD2	TGTGCCAGCAGCAGGACTAGCGGGGGATTGTACACAGATACGCAGTATTTT	CASSRTSGGLYTDTQYF
TRBV7-2	TRBJ2-2	-	-	TGTGCCAGCAGCTACAGGACAACGAACACCGGGGAGCTGTTTTTT	CASSYRTTNTGELFF
TRBV10-2	TRBJ1-1	-	TRBD1	TGCGCCAGCAGGACAGGGTTGGCGGAGGCTTTCTTT	CASRTGLAEAFF
TRBV10-3	TRBJ2-1	few	-	TGTGCCATCAGTGAAGTGAGGGGGGAGCAGTTCTTC	CAISEVRGEQFF
TRBV11-2	TRBJ2-1	few	TRBD2	TGTGCCAGCATCCTGACTAGCGGGAGATACAATGAGCAGTTCTTC	CASILTSGRYNEQFF
TRBV29-1	TRBJ1-1	-	TRBD1	TGCAGCGGAAGACAGGGAGAGGCTGAAGCTTTCTTT	CSGRQGEAEAFF
TRBV9	TRBJ1-1	few	-	TGTGCCAGCAGCGTACAGGGGCCCACTGAAGCTTTCTTT	CASSVQGPTEAFF
TRBV7-2	TRBJ1-2	-	TRBD1	TGTGCCAGCAGCTCGACAGGGGCCACCTATGGCTACACCTTC	CASSSTGATYGYTF
TRBV11-2	TRBJ2-1	-	TRBD2	TGTGCCAGCAGCGGAAGCGGGGGGGCGGCCTACAATGAGCAGTTCTTC	CASSGSGGAAYNEQFF
TRBV5-6	TRBJ1-1	few	-	TGTGCCAGCAGCTTGGTAGTAGGGGTCGGCACTGAAGCTTTCTTT	CASSLVVGVGTEAFF
TRBV5-4	TRBJ1-4	-	-	TGTGCCAGCAGCTCGGATCATAATGAAAAACTGTTTTTT	CASSSDHNEKLFF
TRBV6-2/TRBV6-3	TRBJ1-1	many	TRBD1	TGTGCCAGCCACCTCGCCCGAGGGGACAGCCGACTTGCCGAAGCTTTCTTT	CASHLARGDSRLAEAFF
TRBV6-2/TRBV6-3	TRBJ1-6	-	-	TGTGCCAGCAGACCGGGACCAAATTCACCCCTCCACTTT	CASRPGPNSPLHF
TRBV3-1	TRBJ1-3	-	-	TGTGCCAGCAGCCTTGGACATGGAAACACCATATATTTT	CASSLGHGNTIYF
TRBV29-1	TRBJ2-3	few	-	TGCAGCGTCGAACCGTGGGGGGCGGACACAGATACGCAGTATTTT	CSVEPWGADTDTQYF
TRBV2	TRBJ1-1	-	-	TGTGCCAGCAGGGCCAGGGTGGACACTGAAGCTTTCTTT	CASRARVDTEAFF
TRBV12-5	TRBJ2-5	few	-	TGTGCTAGTGGTTTAATCTTTCCAGGAGAGACCCAGTACTTC	CASGLIFPGETQYF
TRBV5-5	TRBJ1-6	-	-	TGTGCCAGCAGCCCCAGAGTAATCGACAGGTTCGTTAATTCACCCCTCCACTTT	CASSPRVIDRFVNSPLHF
TRBV4-3	TRBJ2-7	-	TRBD1	TGCGCCAGCAGCCAAGGGAGGACAGGGGGCCACGAGCAGTACTTC	CASSQGRTGGHEQYF
TRBV7-2	TRBJ1-2	few	-	TGTGCCAGCAGCACGGACATGACAAACTATGGCTACACCTTC	CASSTDMTNYGYTF
TRBV5-1	TRBJ2-6	few	-	TGCGCCAGCAGCCAGGAATGGGGCGCTGGGGCCAACGTCCTGACTTTC	CASSQEWGAGANVLTF
TRBV5-4	TRBJ1-1	-	TRBD1	TGTGCCAGCAGCATGGACAGGGTCATGAACACTGAAGCTTTCTTT	CASSMDRVMNTEAFF
TRBV5-4	TRBJ1-2	many	TRBD1	TGTGCCAGCAGCCTGGGACAGGTTAACGCTGGCTACACCTTC	CASSLGQVNAGYTF
TRBV12-3/TRBV12-4	TRBJ1-2	many	TRBD1	TGTGCCAGCAGTTTTGGGACAGGTTCCACTAACTATGGCTACACCTTC	CASSFGTGSTNYGYTF
TRBV4-3	TRBJ1-1	few	-	TGCGCCAGCAGCCCCCTGGGCAGGGAGGGGGCTTTCTTT	CASSPLGREGAFF
TRBV3-1	TRBJ1-6	-	-	TGTGCCAGCAGCCAACATAATTCACCCCTCCACTTT	CASSQHNSPLHF
TRBV12-5	TRBJ2-3	few	-	TGTGCTAGTGGTTCCTACGGTATCACGGGAGATACGCAGTATTTT	CASGSYGITGDTQYF
TRBV3-1	TRBJ1-3	few	-	TGTGCCAGCAGCTACCCGGAGCAGGGTGCAGGAAACACCATATATTTT	CASSYPEQGAGNTIYF
TRBV20-1	TRBJ1-5	few	-	TGCAGTGCTGGCATGCAAATCGGGGGGAATCAGCCCCAGCATTTT	CSAGMQIGGNQPQHF
TRBV27	TRBJ1-1	many	TRBD1	TGTGCCAGCAGTTCACTCGGACAGGGGGGGGAGAACACTGAAGCTTTCTTT	CASSSLGQGGENTEAFF
TRBV3-1	TRBJ2-7	few	-	TGTGCCAGCAGCCCCCAATGGGGGGCCAGGACCTACGAGCAGTACTTC	CASSPQWGARTYEQYF
TRBV9	TRBJ2-1	few	TRBD2	TGTGCCAGCTCTAGCGGGACAAGTTCCTACAATGAGCAGTTCTTC	CASSSGTSSYNEQFF
TRBV6-6	TRBJ1-4	few	TRBD1	TGTGCCAGCAGTTTTTCCACCGGAGGGACAGGGGTTAGGGATGAAAAACTGTTTTTT	CASSFSTGGTGVRDEKLFF
TRBV7-2	TRBJ1-1	-	-	TGTGCCAGCAGCTTCGATGTTGCTGGAGAAGCTTTCTTT	CASSFDVAGEAFF
TRBV4-2	TRBJ2-2	few	-	TGTGCCAGCAGCCATTCGGCGGCCGGGGAGCTGTTTTTT	CASSHSAAGELFF
TRBV6-5	TRBJ1-1	many	TRBD1	TGTGCCAGCAGGGACAGGGTTTTTTACGCTGAAGCTTTCTTT	CASRDRVFYAEAFF
TRBV29-1	TRBJ1-1	few	TRBD1	TGCAGCGTTGGACAGGGGATTGAAGCTTTCTTT	CSVGQGIEAFF
TRBV20-1	TRBJ2-3	-	-	TGCAGTGCTAGAGATCCGCTGACTCTCCAAGACACAGATACGCAGTATTTT	CSARDPLTLQDTDTQYF
TRBV27	TRBJ2-7	few	TRBD1	TGTGCCAGCAGTAAACAGGGGAGTGAGCAGTACTTC	CASSKQGSEQYF
TRBV20-1	TRBJ1-5	few	TRBD1	TGCAGTGCGAAACCGGGACAGGGGTACTGGCAGCCCCAGCATTTT	CSAKPGQGYWQPQHF
TRBV6-4	TRBJ2-1	few	-	TGTGCCAGCAGTGACCGTAGGGGGTCCCTCTACAATGAGCAGTTCTTC	CASSDRRGSLYNEQFF
TRBV19	TRBJ1-1	few	TRBD1	TGTGCCAGTAGTACAGACGGACAGGGGACCACTGAAGCTTTCTTT	CASSTDGQGTTEAFF
TRBV6-2/TRBV6-3	TRBJ1-6	many	TRBD1	TGTGCCAGCACCATTCTGAAGAGTCCGGGACAGAATAATTCACCCCTCCACTTT	CASTILKSPGQNNSPLHF
TRBV28	TRBJ1-5	-	TRBD1	TGTGCCAGCAGCCTGACAGGGTCCCAACAGCCCCAGCATTTT	CASSLTGSQQPQHF
TRBV5-6	TRBJ2-5	few	TRBD1	TGTGCCAGCAGCCTCGGGACAGGGCAATACTTC	CASSLGTGQYF
TRBV6-1	TRBJ2-1	-	TRBD1	TGTACCAGCAGCCCAACATGGGACAGGGCCCGGCGGGGATCCTACAATGAGCAGTTCTTC	CTSSPTWDRARRGSYNEQFF
TRBV4-3	TRBJ2-7	few	TRBD1	TGCGCCAGCAGCCGGTCACAGGGGCACGAGCAGTACTTC	CASSRSQGHEQYF
TRBV7-9	TRBJ1-1	-	-	TGTGCCAGCAGCCCCGATAGAGGCCTCGAAGCTTTCTTT	CASSPDRGLEAFF
TRBV6-4	TRBJ2-2	-	-	TGTGCCAGCAGTGAAAGGTATCTCACCGGGGAGCTGTTTTTT	CASSERYLTGELFF